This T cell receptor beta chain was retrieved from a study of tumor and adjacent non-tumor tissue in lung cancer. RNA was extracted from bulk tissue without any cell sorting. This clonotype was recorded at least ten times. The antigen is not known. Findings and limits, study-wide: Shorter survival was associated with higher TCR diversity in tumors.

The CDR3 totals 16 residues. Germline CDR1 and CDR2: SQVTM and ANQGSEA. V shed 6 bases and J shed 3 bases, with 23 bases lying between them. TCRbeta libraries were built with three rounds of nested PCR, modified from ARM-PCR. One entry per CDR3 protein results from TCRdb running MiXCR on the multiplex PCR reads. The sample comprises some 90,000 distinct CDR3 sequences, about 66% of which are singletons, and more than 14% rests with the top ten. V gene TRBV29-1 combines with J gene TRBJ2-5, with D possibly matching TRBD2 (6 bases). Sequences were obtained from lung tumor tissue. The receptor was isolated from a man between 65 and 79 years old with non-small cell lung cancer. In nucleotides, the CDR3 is TGCAGCGTGGAGCCCGGAGCTAGCGCTTTAAAAGAGACCCAGTACTTC. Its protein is CSVEPGASALKETQYF.